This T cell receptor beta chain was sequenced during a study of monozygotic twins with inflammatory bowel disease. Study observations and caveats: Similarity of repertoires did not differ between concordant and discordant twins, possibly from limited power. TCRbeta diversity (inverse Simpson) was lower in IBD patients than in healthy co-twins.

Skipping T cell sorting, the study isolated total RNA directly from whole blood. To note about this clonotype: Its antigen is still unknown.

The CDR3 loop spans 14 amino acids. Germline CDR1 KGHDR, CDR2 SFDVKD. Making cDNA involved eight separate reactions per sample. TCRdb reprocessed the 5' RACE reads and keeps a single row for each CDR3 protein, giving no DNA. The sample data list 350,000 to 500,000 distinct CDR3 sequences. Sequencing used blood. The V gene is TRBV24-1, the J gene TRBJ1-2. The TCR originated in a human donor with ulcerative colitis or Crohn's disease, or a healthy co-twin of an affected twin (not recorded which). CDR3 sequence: CATSDFTTNYGYTF.